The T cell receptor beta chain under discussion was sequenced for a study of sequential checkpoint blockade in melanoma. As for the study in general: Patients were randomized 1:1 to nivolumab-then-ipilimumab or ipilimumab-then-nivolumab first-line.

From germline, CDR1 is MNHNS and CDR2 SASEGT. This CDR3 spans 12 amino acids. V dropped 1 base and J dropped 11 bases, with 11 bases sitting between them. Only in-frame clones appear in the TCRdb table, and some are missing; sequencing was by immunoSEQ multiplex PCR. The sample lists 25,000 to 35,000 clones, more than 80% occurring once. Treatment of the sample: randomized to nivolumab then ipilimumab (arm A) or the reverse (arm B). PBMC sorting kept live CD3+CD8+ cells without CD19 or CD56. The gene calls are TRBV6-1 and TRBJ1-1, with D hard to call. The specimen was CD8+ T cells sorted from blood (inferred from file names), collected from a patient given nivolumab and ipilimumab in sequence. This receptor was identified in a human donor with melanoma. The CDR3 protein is CASSEGRVPAFF. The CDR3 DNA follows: TGTGCCAGCAGTGAAGGGCGGGTTCCTGCTTTCTTT.